This T cell receptor beta chain derives from a study of cytotoxic CD8 clonotypes in ibrutinib-treated CLL. A note on this clone: The antigen is unknown.

TCRdb's copy holds only in-frame clones and misses some; the assay was immunoSEQ multiplex PCR. The sample holds over 250,000 clones, 65% to 85% seen once. Whole-study findings and limits: Elevated clonality accompanied ibrutinib response, with a return toward baseline values at progression. On treatment, the uncommon public clonotypes contracted or remained stable.

Per the germline V gene, CDR1 is KGHSH and CDR2 is LQKENI. This CDR3 has 14 residues. Trimming shortened V by 4 bases and J by 7 bases, and 14 bases separated the two germline ends. The sequencing used PBMCs, collected at disease progression, from a patient treated with ibrutinib. This receptor was obtained from a human donor with chronic lymphocytic leukemia. V gene TRBV18 combines with J gene TRBJ1-5, with a tentative D call TRBD1 (5 bases). The CDR3 sequence: CASSRQGVGQPQHF. CDR3 nucleotide sequence: TGTGCCAGCTCACGGCAGGGAGTAGGACAGCCCCAGCATTTT.